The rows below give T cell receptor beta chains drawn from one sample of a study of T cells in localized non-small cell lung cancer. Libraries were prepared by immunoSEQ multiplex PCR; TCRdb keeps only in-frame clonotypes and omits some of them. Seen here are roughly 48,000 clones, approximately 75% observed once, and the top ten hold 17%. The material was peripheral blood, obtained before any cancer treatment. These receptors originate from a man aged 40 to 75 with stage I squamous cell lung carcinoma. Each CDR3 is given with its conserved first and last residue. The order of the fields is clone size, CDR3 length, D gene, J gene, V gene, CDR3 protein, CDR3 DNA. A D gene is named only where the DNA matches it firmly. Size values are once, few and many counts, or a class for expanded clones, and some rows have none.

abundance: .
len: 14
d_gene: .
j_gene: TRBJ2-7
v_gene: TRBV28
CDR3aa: CASSPPIRPYEQYF
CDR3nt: TGTGCCAGCAGTCCACCCATTAGACCCTACGAGCAGTACTTC

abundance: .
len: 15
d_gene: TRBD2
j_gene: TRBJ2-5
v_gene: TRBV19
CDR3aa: CASSIEGTSQETQYF
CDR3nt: TGTGCCAGTAGTATAGAGGGGACTAGCCAAGAGACCCAGTACTTC

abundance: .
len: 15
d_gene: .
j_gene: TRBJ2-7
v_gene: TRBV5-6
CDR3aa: CASSSDKTGYYEQYF
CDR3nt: TGTGCCAGCAGCTCGGATAAAACAGGATACTACGAGCAGTACTTC

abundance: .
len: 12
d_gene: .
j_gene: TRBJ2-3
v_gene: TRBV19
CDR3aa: CASRGNTDTQYF
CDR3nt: TGTGCCAGTAGAGGGAACACAGATACGCAGTATTTT

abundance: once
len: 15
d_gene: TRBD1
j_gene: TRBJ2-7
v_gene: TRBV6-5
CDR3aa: CASSSSGQVSYEQYF
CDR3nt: TGTGCCAGCAGTTCATCCGGACAGGTGTCCTACGAGCAGTACTTC

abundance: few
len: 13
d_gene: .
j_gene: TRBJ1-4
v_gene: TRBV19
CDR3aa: CASETTTNEKLFF
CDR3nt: TGTGCCAGTGAGACTACAACTAATGAAAAACTGTTTTTT

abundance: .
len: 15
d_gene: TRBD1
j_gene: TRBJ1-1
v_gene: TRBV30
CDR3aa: CAWSVTGAPNTEAFF
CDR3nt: TGTGCCTGGAGTGTCACAGGGGCGCCTAACACTGAAGCTTTCTTT

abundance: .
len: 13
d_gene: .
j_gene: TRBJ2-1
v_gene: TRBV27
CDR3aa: CAISYLGYNEQFF
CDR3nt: TGTGCCATCTCCTATCTAGGGTACAATGAGCAGTTCTTC

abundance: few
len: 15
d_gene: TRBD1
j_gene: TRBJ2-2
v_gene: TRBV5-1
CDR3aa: CASSVGQGGTGELFF
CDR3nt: TGCGCCAGCAGCGTCGGACAGGGTGGGACCGGGGAGCTGTTTTTT

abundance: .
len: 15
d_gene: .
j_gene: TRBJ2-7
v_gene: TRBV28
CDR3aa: CASSPREVSSYEQYF
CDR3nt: TGTGCCAGCAGCCCCCGAGAAGTTAGCTCCTACGAGCAGTACTTC

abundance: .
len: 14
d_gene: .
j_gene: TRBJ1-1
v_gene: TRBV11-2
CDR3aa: CASSLSLQGPEAFF
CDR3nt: TGTGCCAGCAGCTTATCATTACAGGGACCTGAAGCTTTCTTT

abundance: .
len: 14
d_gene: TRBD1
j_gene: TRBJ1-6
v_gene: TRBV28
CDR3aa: CASMTGQGNSPLRF
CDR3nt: TGTGCCAGCATGACGGGACAGGGGAATTCACCCCTCCGCTTT

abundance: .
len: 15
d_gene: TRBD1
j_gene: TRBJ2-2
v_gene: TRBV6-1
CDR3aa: CASSVFQGAAGELFF
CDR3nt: TGTGCCAGCAGTGTATTTCAGGGGGCGGCCGGGGAGCTGTTTTTT

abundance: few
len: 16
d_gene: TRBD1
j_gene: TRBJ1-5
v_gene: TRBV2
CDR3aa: CASSGDRGNSNQPQHF
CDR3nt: TGTGCCAGCAGTGGGGACAGGGGGAATAGCAATCAGCCCCAGCATTTT

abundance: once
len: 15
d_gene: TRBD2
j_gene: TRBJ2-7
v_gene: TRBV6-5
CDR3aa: CASSSSGVGVYEQYF
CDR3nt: TGTGCCAGCAGTTCCAGCGGGGTGGGTGTCTACGAGCAGTACTTC

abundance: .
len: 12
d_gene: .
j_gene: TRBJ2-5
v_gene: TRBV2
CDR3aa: CASSETYETQYF
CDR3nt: TGTGCCAGCAGTGAGACCTATGAGACCCAGTACTTC

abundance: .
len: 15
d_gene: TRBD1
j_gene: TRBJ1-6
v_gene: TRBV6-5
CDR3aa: CASSQGGIYNSPLHF
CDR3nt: TGTGCCAGCTCCCAGGGGGGCATATATAATTCACCCCTCCACTTT

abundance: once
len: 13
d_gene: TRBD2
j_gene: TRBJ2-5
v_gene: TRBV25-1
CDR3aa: CASKGGGVETQYF
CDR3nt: TGTGCCAGCAAAGGCGGGGGGGTTGAGACCCAGTACTTC

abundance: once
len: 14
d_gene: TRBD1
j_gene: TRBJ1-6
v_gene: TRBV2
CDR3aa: CASSQGQLNSPLHF
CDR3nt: TGTGCCAGCAGTCAGGGACAGCTCAATTCACCCCTCCACTTT

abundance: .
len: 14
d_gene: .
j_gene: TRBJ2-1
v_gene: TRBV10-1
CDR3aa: CASRLNRDGNEQFF
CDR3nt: TGCGCCAGCAGATTAAATCGGGACGGAAATGAGCAGTTCTTC

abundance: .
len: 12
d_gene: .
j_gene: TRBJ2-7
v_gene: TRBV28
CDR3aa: CASSPGTYEQYF
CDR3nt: TGTGCCAGCAGTCCAGGAACCTACGAGCAGTACTTC

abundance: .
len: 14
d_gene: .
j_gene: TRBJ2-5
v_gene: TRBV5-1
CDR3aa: CASSPTGQVETQYF
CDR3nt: TGCGCCAGCAGCCCGACCGGCCAGGTAGAGACCCAGTACTTC

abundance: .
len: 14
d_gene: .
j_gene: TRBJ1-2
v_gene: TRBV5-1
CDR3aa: CASSLEASSYGYTF
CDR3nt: TGCGCCAGCAGCTTGGAGGCGTCTAGTTATGGCTACACCTTC

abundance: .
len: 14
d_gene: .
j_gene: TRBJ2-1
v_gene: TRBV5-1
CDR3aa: CASSLELSYNEQFF
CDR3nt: TGCGCCAGCAGCTTGGAACTATCCTACAATGAGCAGTTCTTC

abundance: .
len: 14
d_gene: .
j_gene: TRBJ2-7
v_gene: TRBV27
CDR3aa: CASSLLFGSYEQYF
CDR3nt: TGTGCCAGCAGTTTATTATTCGGATCCTACGAGCAGTACTTC